The rows below give T cell receptor beta chains drawn from one sample of a study of T cell responses to AZD1222 COVID-19 vaccine. Using immunoSEQ multiplex PCR, the repertoire was profiled, and TCRdb retains in-frame clones only, with some absent. The repertoire holds around 100,000 clones, with about 88% as singletons. This material consisted of peripheral blood, taken on day 0 of AZD1222 vaccination. These receptor sequences come from an adult in good health. Each CDR3 is given with its conserved first and last residue. The D gene is left open where the match is weak. A clone size is listed for some rows: how often the clone was seen (once, few, many), or a class if it is expanded.

TRBJ1-2,TRBV6-2/TRBV6-3,NA,NA,TGTGCCAGCAGCCTGGACGGTAACTATGGCTACACCTTC,CASSLDGNYGYTF
TRBJ1-2,TRBV7-2,NA,once,TGTGCCAGCAGCTCCCGGGACCTTTTCTATGGCTACACCTTC,CASSSRDLFYGYTF
TRBJ1-2,TRBV7-9,NA,NA,TGTGCCAGCAGCGGACCCTTGGACAGCAATTGGGGCTACACCTTC,CASSGPLDSNWGYTF
TRBJ1-1,TRBV6-5,NA,NA,TGTGCCAGCACCTCAGTCGGCGGGGGAGCTTTCTTT,CASTSVGGGAFF
TRBJ2-1,TRBV11-3,TRBD2,NA,TGTGCCAGCAGCTTAGATTTGGATCTAGCGGGGCCCTACAATGAGCAGTTCTTC,CASSLDLDLAGPYNEQFF
TRBJ2-5,TRBV5-1,NA,NA,TGCGCCAGCAGCTCGCTCCCCCTTCGGCTTCAAGAGACCCAGTACTTC,CASSSLPLRLQETQYF
TRBJ1-1,TRBV6-1,TRBD1,once,TGTGCCAGCAGTGAAAGAAGGGACAGGAACACTGAAGCTTTCTTT,CASSERRDRNTEAFF
TRBJ2-1,TRBV9,NA,NA,TGTGCCAGCAGCGTAGAAGGTTTCGGACTGCTTGAGCAGTTCTTC,CASSVEGFGLLEQFF
TRBJ2-1,TRBV19,NA,NA,TGTGCCAGTAGCATAAGCGGTCCAACAACCAATGAGCAGTTCTTC,CASSISGPTTNEQFF
TRBJ2-5,TRBV7-9,TRBD2,NA,TGTGCCAGCAGCACGGGACTAGCGGGACAAGAGACCCAGTACTTC,CASSTGLAGQETQYF
TRBJ1-1,TRBV9,NA,NA,TGTGCCAGCAGTGGGGGAAGCCACACTGAAGCTTTCTTT,CASSGGSHTEAFF
TRBJ2-7,TRBV11-1,NA,NA,TGTGCCAGCAGCTTAGTCGGTCCATACTACGAGCAGTACTTC,CASSLVGPYYEQYF
TRBJ2-1,TRBV4-3,NA,NA,TGCGCCAGCAGCCCACAGCGGTGGAGCTCCTACAATGAGCAGTTCTTC,CASSPQRWSSYNEQFF
TRBJ1-6,TRBV10-1,TRBD1,NA,TGCGCCAGCAGCCGGGACAGGGGTAATTCACCCCTCCACTTT,CASSRDRGNSPLHF
TRBJ1-2,TRBV12-3/TRBV12-4,NA,NA,TGTGCCAGCAGCGAGAGAGGGTACGGTGGCTACACCTTC,CASSERGYGGYTF
TRBJ2-2,TRBV5-1,NA,NA,TGCGCCAGCAGCTTGGGCAGTAGTGGCACCGGGGAGCTGTTTTTT,CASSLGSSGTGELFF
TRBJ2-7,TRBV2,TRBD1,NA,TGTGCCAGCAGTGGGGACAGACTGGGCGAGCAGTACTTC,CASSGDRLGEQYF
TRBJ1-1,TRBV28,NA,NA,TGTGCCAGCAGGCACAGGGTTAACACTGAAGCTTTCTTT,CASRHRVNTEAFF
TRBJ2-1,TRBV11-3,TRBD2,NA,TGTGCCAGCAGCCGAGATAGCGGGAGACTTTACAATGAGCAGTTCTTC,CASSRDSGRLYNEQFF
TRBJ1-1,TRBV7-9,NA,NA,TGTGCCAGCAGCGCCGTCCGGATGGCGGCGAACACTGAAGCTTTCTTT,CASSAVRMAANTEAFF
TRBJ2-1,TRBV27,TRBD1,NA,TGTGCCAGCAGCGGACAGGCTTCCTACAATGAGCAGTTCTTC,CASSGQASYNEQFF
TRBJ1-2,TRBV2,TRBD1,NA,TGCGTACCGGGACAGAATGGCTACACCTTC,CVPGQNGYTF
TRBJ1-2,TRBV6-1,NA,NA,TGTGCCAGCAGTGAAGCGACGCTCTATGGCTACACCTTC,CASSEATLYGYTF
TRBJ1-1,TRBV10-3,NA,NA,TGTGCCATCAGTGAGTTCGGCGTGAACACTGAAGCTTTCTTT,CAISEFGVNTEAFF
TRBJ2-3,TRBV27,NA,NA,TGTGCCAGCAGTTTAGCAGATACGCAGTATTTT,CASSLADTQYF
TRBJ1-4,TRBV9,NA,NA,TGTGCCAGCAGCCCCGTAGGATACTCTAATGAAAAACTGTTTTTT,CASSPVGYSNEKLFF
TRBJ2-7,TRBV19,NA,NA,TGTGCCAGTAGTGTCACTAGCCAGGGCGAGCAGTACTTC,CASSVTSQGEQYF
TRBJ1-2,TRBV28,NA,NA,TGTGCCAGCTTAACAACCGGGATACTCCTTAACTATGGCTACACCTTC,CASLTTGILLNYGYTF
TRBJ2-7,TRBV6-5,NA,NA,TGTGCCAGCAGTTACGGGTCCGAGCAGTACTTC,CASSYGSEQYF
TRBJ1-6,TRBV4-1,NA,NA,TGCGCCAGCAACGGGGACTCAGGGTCCTATAATTCACCCCTCCACTTT,CASNGDSGSYNSPLHF
TRBJ1-1,TRBV18,NA,NA,TGTGCCAGCTCACCACCAGGACTTTACACTGAAGCTTTCTTT,CASSPPGLYTEAFF
TRBJ1-1,TRBV10-3,NA,NA,TGTGCCATCAGTGGGGAAGGACGGAACACTGAAGCTTTCTTT,CAISGEGRNTEAFF
TRBJ1-2,TRBV7-2,TRBD1,once,TGTGCCAGCAGCCGCCGGGACAGTAGTGGCTACACCTTC,CASSRRDSSGYTF
TRBJ2-2,TRBV6-5,NA,NA,TGTGCCAGCGGGACCGGGGAGCTGTTTTTT,CASGTGELFF
TRBJ2-1,TRBV28,TRBD2,NA,TGTGCCAGCAGTACGGGACTAGCGGTCCCAAAGAGGCAGTTCTTC,CASSTGLAVPKRQFF
TRBJ2-3,TRBV28,NA,NA,TGTGCCAGCAGCCTCGGGAGCACAGATACGCAGTATTTT,CASSLGSTDTQYF
TRBJ2-5,TRBV29-1,NA,NA,TGCAGCGTTCCACCAGCGGAGACCCAGTACTTC,CSVPPAETQYF
TRBJ1-3,TRBV2,NA,NA,TGTGCCAGCAAAGCGCAGGTGCCCTCTGGAAACACCATATATTTT,CASKAQVPSGNTIYF
TRBJ1-5,TRBV19,NA,NA,TGTGCCAGTAGTCCCGGGCAATTTCAGCCCCAGCATTTT,CASSPGQFQPQHF
TRBJ1-1,TRBV19,NA,NA,TGTGCCAGTAGGCCAGGGCTGAACACTGAAGCTTTCTTT,CASRPGLNTEAFF
TRBJ1-5,TRBV29-1,NA,NA,TGCAGCGTTGGGGGTCGGGACCAGCCCCAGCATTTT,CSVGGRDQPQHF